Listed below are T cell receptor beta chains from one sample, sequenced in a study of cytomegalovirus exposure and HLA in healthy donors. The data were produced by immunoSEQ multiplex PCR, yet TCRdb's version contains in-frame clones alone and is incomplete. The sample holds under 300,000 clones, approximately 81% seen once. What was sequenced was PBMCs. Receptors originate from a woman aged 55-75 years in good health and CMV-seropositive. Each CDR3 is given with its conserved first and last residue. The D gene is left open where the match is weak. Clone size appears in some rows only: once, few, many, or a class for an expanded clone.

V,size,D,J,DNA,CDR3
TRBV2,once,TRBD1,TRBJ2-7,TGTGCCAGCAGTGCCGGGACAGCGAGCTCCTACGAGCAGTACTTC,CASSAGTASSYEQYF
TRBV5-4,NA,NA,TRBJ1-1,TGTGCCAGCAGCTTGGCTACAGGAATGAACACTGAAGCTTTCTTT,CASSLATGMNTEAFF
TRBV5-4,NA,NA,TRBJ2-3,TGTGCCAGCAGCTTGAGTAGTCACCGCACAGATACGCAGTATTTT,CASSLSSHRTDTQYF
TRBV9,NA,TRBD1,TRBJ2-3,TGTGCCAGCAGCGTAGAGGGACAGGGGGCCGCAGATACGCAGTATTTT,CASSVEGQGAADTQYF
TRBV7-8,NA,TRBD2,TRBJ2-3,TGTGCCAGCACCCCGGCGGCGGGAGTGCGTACGCAGTATTTT,CASTPAAGVRTQYF
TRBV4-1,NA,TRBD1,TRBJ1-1,TGCGCCAGCAGCCAGACTGGGACAGGGAGAGCTTTCTTT,CASSQTGTGRAFF
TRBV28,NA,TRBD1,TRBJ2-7,TGTGCCAGCAGTTTATCCCTAGGGACAGCCCGGTCCTACGAGCAGTACTTC,CASSLSLGTARSYEQYF
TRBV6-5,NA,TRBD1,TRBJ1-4,TGTGCCACTCAATCCGGGGGACAGGGTAGTGAAAAACTGTTTTTT,CATQSGGQGSEKLFF
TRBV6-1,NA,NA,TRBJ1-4,TGTGCCAGCAGTGAAAGGATGGGGACATGGGACCAAAAACTGTTTTTT,CASSERMGTWDQKLFF
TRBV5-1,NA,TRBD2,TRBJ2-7,TGCGCCAGCAGCTCCGGGACTAGCAGCTTCTACGAGCAGTACTTC,CASSSGTSSFYEQYF
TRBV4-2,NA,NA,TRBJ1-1,TGTGCCAGCAGCCCCTCCCCCAACACTGAAGCTTTCTTT,CASSPSPNTEAFF
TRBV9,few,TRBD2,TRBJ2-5,TGTGCCAGCAGCGTAGCGACTAGCAGAGGGCAAGAGACCCAGTACTTC,CASSVATSRGQETQYF
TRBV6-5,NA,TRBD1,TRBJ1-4,TGTGCCAGCAGTGGTCGGGGGACAGGGGGTGAAAAACTGTTTTTT,CASSGRGTGGEKLFF
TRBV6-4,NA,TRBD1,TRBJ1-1,TGTGCCAGCAGGCTGGAGGACAGGGCCGGTGAAGCTTTCTTT,CASRLEDRAGEAFF
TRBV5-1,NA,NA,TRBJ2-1,TGCGCCAGCAGCCCCCCGGGGACTTCTATCAGGCAGTTCTTC,CASSPPGTSIRQFF
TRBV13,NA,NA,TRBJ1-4,TGTGCCAGCAGCTTAGGCTACTTCAGGGAAATAGGAAAACTGTTTTTT,CASSLGYFREIGKLFF
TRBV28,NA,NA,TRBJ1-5,TGTGCCAGCACCATGGGGGGGCGAATAAATCAGCCCCAGCATTTT,CASTMGGRINQPQHF
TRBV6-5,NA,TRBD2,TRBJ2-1,TGTGCCAGCAGTTCATGGACTAGTTTCCACAATGAGCAGTTCTTC,CASSSWTSFHNEQFF
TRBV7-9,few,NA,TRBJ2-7,TGTGCCAGCAGCCCAGACTACGAGCAGTACTTC,CASSPDYEQYF
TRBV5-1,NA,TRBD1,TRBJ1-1,TGCGCCAGCAGCCCTGGACAGGGTGGGACTGAAGCTTTCTTT,CASSPGQGGTEAFF
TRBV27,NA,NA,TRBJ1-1,TGTGCCAGCAGTCTACAAAAGGGACTCCCGGACACTGAAGCTTTCTTT,CASSLQKGLPDTEAFF
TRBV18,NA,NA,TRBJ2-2,TGTGCCAGCTCACCAGCACAGGTGGACACCGGGGAGCTGTTTTTT,CASSPAQVDTGELFF
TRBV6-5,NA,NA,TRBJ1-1,TGTGCCAGCAGTCAACAGGGAAACACTGAAGCTTTCTTT,CASSQQGNTEAFF
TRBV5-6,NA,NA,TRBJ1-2,TGTGCCAGCAGCTTTCAGGGGACGGGCTACACCTTC,CASSFQGTGYTF
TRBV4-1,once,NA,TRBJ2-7,TGCGCCAGCAGCCCCCGGACAAGGGACGAGCAGTACTTC,CASSPRTRDEQYF
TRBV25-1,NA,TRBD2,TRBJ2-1,TGTGCCAGCAGAGAGACTAGCGGGAGTAATGAGCAGTTCTTC,CASRETSGSNEQFF
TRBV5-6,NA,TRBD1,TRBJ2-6,TGTGCCAGCAGCGATCGGACAGGGAGGGGGGCCAACGTCCTGACTTTC,CASSDRTGRGANVLTF